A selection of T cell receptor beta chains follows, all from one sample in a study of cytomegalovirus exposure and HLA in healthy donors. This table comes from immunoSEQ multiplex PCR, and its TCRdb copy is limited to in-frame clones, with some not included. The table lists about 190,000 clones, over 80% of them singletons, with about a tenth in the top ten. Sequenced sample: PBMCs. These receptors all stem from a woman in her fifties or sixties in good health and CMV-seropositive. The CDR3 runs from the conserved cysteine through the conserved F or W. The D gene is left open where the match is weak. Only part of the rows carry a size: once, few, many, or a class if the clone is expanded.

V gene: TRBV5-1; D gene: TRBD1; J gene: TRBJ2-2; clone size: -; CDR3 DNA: TGCGCCAGCAGCTTGTGGACAGGAGACAAGAGGGAGCTGTTTTTT; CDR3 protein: CASSLWTGDKRELFF
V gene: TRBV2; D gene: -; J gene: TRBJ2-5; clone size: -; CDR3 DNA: TGTGCCAGCGCTGGGCACAACACCCGCCAAGAGACCCAGTACTTC; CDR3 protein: CASAGHNTRQETQYF
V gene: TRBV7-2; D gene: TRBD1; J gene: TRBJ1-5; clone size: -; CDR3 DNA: TGTGCCAGCAGCTTCGTGACAGGGGCCACTCAGCCCCAGCATTTT; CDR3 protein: CASSFVTGATQPQHF
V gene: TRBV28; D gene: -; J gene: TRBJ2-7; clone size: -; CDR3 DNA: TGTGCCACCACCCAGGGGGAGGAAGAGCAGTACTTC; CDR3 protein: CATTQGEEEQYF
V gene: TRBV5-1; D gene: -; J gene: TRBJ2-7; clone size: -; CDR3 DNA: TGCGCCAGCAGCTTGGACGTTGCACTCTCCTACGAGCAGTACTTC; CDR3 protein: CASSLDVALSYEQYF
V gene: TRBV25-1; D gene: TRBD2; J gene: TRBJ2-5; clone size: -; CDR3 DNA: TGTGCCAGCAGTGAGGTAGCGGGGGGCCAAGAGACCCAGTACTTC; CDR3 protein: CASSEVAGGQETQYF
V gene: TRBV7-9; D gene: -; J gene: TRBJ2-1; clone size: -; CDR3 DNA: TGTGCCAGCAGCACATGGAGCTCCTACAATGAGCAGTTCTTC; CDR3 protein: CASSTWSSYNEQFF
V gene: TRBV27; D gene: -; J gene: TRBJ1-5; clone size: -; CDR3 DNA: TGTGCCAGCAGTCCCCCAGATCAGCCCCAGCATTTT; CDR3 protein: CASSPPDQPQHF
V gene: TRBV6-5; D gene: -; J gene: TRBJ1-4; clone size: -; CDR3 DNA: TGTGCCAGCAGGTACCACCTTGACTACAATGAAAAACTGTTTTTT; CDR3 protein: CASRYHLDYNEKLFF
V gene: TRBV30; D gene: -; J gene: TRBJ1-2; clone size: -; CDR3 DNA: TGTGCCTGGAGTCCCCCCCCCGCTACAGGGTTGGGGGGCTACACCTTC; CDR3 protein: CAWSPPPATGLGGYTF
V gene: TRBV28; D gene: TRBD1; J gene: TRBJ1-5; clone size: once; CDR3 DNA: TGTGCCAGCAGTGTGGCAGGGGGCGCAGAAAATCAGCCCCAGCATTTT; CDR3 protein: CASSVAGGAENQPQHF
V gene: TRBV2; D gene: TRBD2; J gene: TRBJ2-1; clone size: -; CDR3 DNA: TGTGCCAGCTGCCGGCTAGCGGGGGACCCGAACAATGAGCAGTTCTTC; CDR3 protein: CASCRLAGDPNNEQFF
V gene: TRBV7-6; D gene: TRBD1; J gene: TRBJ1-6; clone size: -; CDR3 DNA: TGTGCCAGCAGCCCCGGACAGGGAGCTCGATCACCCCTCCACTTT; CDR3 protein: CASSPGQGARSPLHF
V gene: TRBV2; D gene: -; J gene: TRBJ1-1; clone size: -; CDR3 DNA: TGTGCCACCAAATCCGGGATCTTAGGGACTGAAGCTTTCTTT; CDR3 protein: CATKSGILGTEAFF
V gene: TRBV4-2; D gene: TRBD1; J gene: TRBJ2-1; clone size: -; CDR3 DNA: TGTGCCAGCAGCCAAGCTGACAGGGCAGCCTACAATGAGCAGTTCTTC; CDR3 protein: CASSQADRAAYNEQFF
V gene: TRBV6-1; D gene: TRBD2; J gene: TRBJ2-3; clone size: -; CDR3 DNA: TGTGCCAGCAGTGATTTAGCGGGGGTCACAGATACGCAGTATTTT; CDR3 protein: CASSDLAGVTDTQYF